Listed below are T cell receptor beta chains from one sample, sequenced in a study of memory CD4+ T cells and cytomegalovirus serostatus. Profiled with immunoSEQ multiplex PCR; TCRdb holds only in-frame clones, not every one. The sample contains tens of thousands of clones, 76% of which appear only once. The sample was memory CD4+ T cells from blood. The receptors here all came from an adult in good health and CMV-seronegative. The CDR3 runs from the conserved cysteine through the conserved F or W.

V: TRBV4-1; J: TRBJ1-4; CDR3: CASSQDGTGSLGEKLFF
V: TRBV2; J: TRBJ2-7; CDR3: CASSEGGNEQYF
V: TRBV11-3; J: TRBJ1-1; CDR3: CATSLGGKNTEAFF
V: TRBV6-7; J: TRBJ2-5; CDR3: CASSYLAGASQETQYF
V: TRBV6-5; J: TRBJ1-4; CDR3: CASSYSVGVELFF
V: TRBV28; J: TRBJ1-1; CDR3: CASSSSRGPAFF
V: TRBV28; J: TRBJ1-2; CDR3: CASSFSDRGYTF
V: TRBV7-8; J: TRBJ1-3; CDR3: CASSESGGSGNTIYF
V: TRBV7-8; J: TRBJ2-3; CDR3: CASRSGGGPTDTQYF
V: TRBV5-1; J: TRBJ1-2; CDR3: CASREGSYGYTF
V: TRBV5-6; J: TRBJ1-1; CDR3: CASSLAGAQNTEAFF
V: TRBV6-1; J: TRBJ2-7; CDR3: CASSADRRIIASYEQYF
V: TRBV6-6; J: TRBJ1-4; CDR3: CASSDRGRTEKLFF
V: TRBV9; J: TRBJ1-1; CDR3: CASSPRTTLFEAFF
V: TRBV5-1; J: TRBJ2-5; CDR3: CASSLGEGRQETQYF
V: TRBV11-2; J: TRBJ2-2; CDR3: CASSPLQGSSGELFF